The T cell receptor beta chain described here comes from a study of T cell repertoires in cytomegalovirus infection. As for the study in general: A matching HLA type, together with CMV infection, was signaled by public TCR beta signatures.

In its sample, this clonotype was seen many times. TCRdb ran MiXCR on the reads and lists one entry per CDR3 protein. This repertoire shows approximately 500,000 distinct CDR3 sequences, approximately 10% found once; its top ten account for 10% to 13%. The CDR3 contains 13 residues. CDR1 is SGHTA and CDR2 is FQGTGA in the germline V gene. V lost 2 bases and J lost 6, with 7 bases in between. The sequencing sample was made of PBMCs. The clonotype was recovered from a human donor in good health (CMV status not recorded). Some clones in this sample may be carry-over from other donors' samples. The gene calls are TRBV7-3 and TRBJ2-2, with a possible D match to TRBD1 (5 bases). The CDR3 is CASSLEGAGELFF. The CDR3 DNA follows: TGTGCCAGCAGCTTAGAAGGGGCCGGGGAGCTGTTTTTT.